This T cell receptor beta chain was found in a study of metastatic and nonmetastatic thyroid tumors. Study details: It was across blood and tumor or nodule tissue from malignant and benign thyroid patients that repertoires were compared. Study results and caveats: Within blood and tumor, benign nodules reportedly had significantly lower TCR beta diversity than malignant thyroid tumors did.

Until they underwent thyroid surgery, no patient had received any treatment. In germline, CDR1 is SNHLY, CDR2 FYNNEI. V shed 8 bases, J shed 1 base, and the junction held 9 bases outside the gene matches. The CDR3 length is 16 residues. Concerning this clone: Its antigen is not known.

As processed by the authors: The study took CDR3 differences across clinicopathological groups and made a distant-metastasis classifier for papillary thyroid cancer from them. TCRdb reanalyzed the PCR reads via MiXCR. These V and J calls are TCRdb output, not the study's own analysis. The table lists 27,000 or so clones, approximately 15% of them singletons. This chain connects TRBV2 to TRBJ2-7, with 12 bases matching TRBD2. The TCR originated in a male donor with papillary thyroid cancer or a benign thyroid nodule (not recorded which). Some clones in this sample may be carry-over from other donors' samples. The sequencing sample was made of blood. The CDR3 loop reads CASLNMGLAGSYEQYF. The CDR3 DNA follows: TGTGCCAGCCTAAATATGGGACTAGCGGGTTCCTACGAGCAGTACTTC. Full variable domain (remainder filled in from reference TRBV2 and TRBJ2-7): EPEVTQTPSHQVTQMGQEVILRCVPISNHLYFYWYRQILGQKVEFLVSFYNNEISEKSEIFDDQFSVERPDGSNFTLKIRSTKLEDSAMYFCASLNMGLAGSYEQYFGPGTRLTVT.